A selection of T cell receptor beta chains follows, all from one sample in a study of CD8 T cells in Susac syndrome. From the immunoSEQ multiplex PCR reads, TCRdb called clonotypes with MiXCR, one entry per CDR3 protein. The table shows 90,000 to 150,000 distinct CDR3 sequences, with 90% to 95% occurring only once. The sequenced sample consisted of CD4+ T cells from PBMCs. The receptors here all came from a human donor in good health. CDR3s include the opening cysteine and the closing phenylalanine or tryptophan. A D gene is named only where the DNA matches it firmly. Size is omitted from some rows. Given values are once, few, many or a class for expanded clones.

j_call	clone_size	v_call	d_call	cdr3_nt	cdr3_aa
TRBJ1-2	NA	TRBV3-1	TRBD1	TGTGCCAGCAGCCAATCCCGGACAGGGGCGGAGGGCTACACCTTC	CASSQSRTGAEGYTF
TRBJ2-7	NA	TRBV3-1	TRBD1	TGTGCCAGCAGCACGGGACAGGGGACGGGAGAGCAGTACTTC	CASSTGQGTGEQYF
TRBJ2-7	once	TRBV10-3	TRBD2	TGTGCCATCAGTGGGGGGATAGCGGGAACCTCCGAGCAGTACTTC	CAISGGIAGTSEQYF
TRBJ1-2	NA	TRBV29-1	NA	TGCAGCGTTGAGAGGGCAGGGGATGGCTACACCTTC	CSVERAGDGYTF
TRBJ2-1	NA	TRBV6-5	TRBD2	TGTGCCAGCAGTTACTTACTAGCGGGAGATCCCTACAATGAGCAGTTCTTC	CASSYLLAGDPYNEQFF
TRBJ2-1	NA	TRBV29-1	NA	TGCAGCGTTGTGACAACAGGGTCTTGGAATGAGCAGTTCTTC	CSVVTTGSWNEQFF
TRBJ2-2	NA	TRBV6-1	TRBD1	TGTGCCAGCAGACAAGTAGGGACAGTTACGACCGGGGAGCTGTTTTTT	CASRQVGTVTTGELFF
TRBJ2-5	NA	TRBV19	NA	TGTGCCAGTAGTCCTAGCGACCAAGAGACCCAGTACTTC	CASSPSDQETQYF
TRBJ2-1	NA	TRBV6-1	NA	TGTGCCAGCAGTGAAGCCCCCGGGATTCAGAATGAGCAGTTCTTC	CASSEAPGIQNEQFF
TRBJ2-7	once	TRBV4-1	NA	TGCGCCAGCAGCCAAGATGAGGGGGGACGCGGGTGGTACGAGCAGTACTTC	CASSQDEGGRGWYEQYF
TRBJ2-1	NA	TRBV19	NA	TGTGCCAGTAGTAGGGGTTACAATGAGCAGTTCTTC	CASSRGYNEQFF
TRBJ1-5	NA	TRBV12-3/TRBV12-4	NA	TGTGCCAGCAGTTTAGCGGGGAATAGCAATCAGCCCCAGCATTTT	CASSLAGNSNQPQHF
TRBJ2-1	NA	TRBV7-2	NA	TGTGCCAGCAGCTTAGGACCAAAAAAAACGCAGTTCTTC	CASSLGPKKTQFF
TRBJ2-1	NA	TRBV5-1	NA	TGCGCCAGCTGGGGCGGGGTCTCCTACAATGAGCAGTTCTTC	CASWGGVSYNEQFF
TRBJ2-7	NA	TRBV19	NA	TGTGCCAGTAGTATTACGGCAGGAGATTCCTACGAGCAGTACTTC	CASSITAGDSYEQYF
TRBJ2-5	NA	TRBV3-1	TRBD2	TGTGCCAGCAGCTCTATTTCTTGGGGAGTAGCGGGAGCAATGGCCCAGTACTTC	CASSSISWGVAGAMAQYF
TRBJ1-2	NA	TRBV7-2	TRBD1	TGTGCCAGCAGCCAAAAGACCTACCCGGGACAGGGGGCCTATGGCTACACCTTC	CASSQKTYPGQGAYGYTF
TRBJ1-5	NA	TRBV28	NA	TGTGCCAGCAGACCAAGGGCAGTCCGTACGAGCAATCAGCCCCAGCATTTT	CASRPRAVRTSNQPQHF
TRBJ1-1	NA	TRBV29-1	TRBD1	TGCAGCGTAGGCGGACAGGGTTCCATGAACACTGAAGCTTTCTTT	CSVGGQGSMNTEAFF
TRBJ1-2	NA	TRBV21-1	NA	TGTGCCAGCAGCAAAGTTACAGGGGGTTCTAACTATGGCTACACCTTC	CASSKVTGGSNYGYTF
TRBJ1-2	NA	TRBV2	NA	TGTGCCAGCAGTGCTACCAGGGGTGGCCACTATGGCTACACCTTC	CASSATRGGHYGYTF
TRBJ2-5	NA	TRBV13	NA	TGTGCCAGCAGCCTACAAGGGGGACACCTCGGAGGGACCCAGTACTTC	CASSLQGGHLGGTQYF
TRBJ2-2	NA	TRBV20-1	TRBD1	TGCAGTGCTAGAGGAGGGGCAGGGGGTCCGGGGCTGTTTTTT	CSARGGAGGPGLFF
TRBJ2-2	NA	TRBV7-2	NA	TGTGCCAGCAGCTTAGGGGGCTGGGGGGTCACCGGGGAGCTGTTTTTT	CASSLGGWGVTGELFF
TRBJ2-7	NA	TRBV20-1	TRBD2	TGCAGTGCTAAGGGACTAGCGGGCTACGAGCAGTACTTC	CSAKGLAGYEQYF
TRBJ1-5	NA	TRBV12-3/TRBV12-4	NA	TGTGCCAGCGTCAGGTATCGGGATCAGCCCCAGCATTTT	CASVRYRDQPQHF
TRBJ2-5	few	TRBV6-1	NA	TGTGCCAGCAGCGAAGGGGGTGTGGAGACCCAGTACTTC	CASSEGGVETQYF
TRBJ2-5	once	TRBV19	TRBD2	TGTGCCAGTACCCCTGTTAGCGGGATGGGAGAGACCCAGTACTTC	CASTPVSGMGETQYF
TRBJ1-3	NA	TRBV30	NA	TGTGCCTGGGGTAGACGGCTCTCTGGAAACACCATATATTTT	CAWGRRLSGNTIYF
TRBJ2-7	once	TRBV6-5	NA	TGTGCCAGCAGCCCCCGAAGACTTACCTACGAGCAGTACTTC	CASSPRRLTYEQYF
TRBJ2-7	NA	TRBV29-1	NA	TGCAGCGTTTCATCGGGCCTCGGGATCGAGCAGTACTTC	CSVSSGLGIEQYF
TRBJ2-1	NA	TRBV19	NA	TGTGCCAGTACGAACGGAGCATTCAACAATGAGCAGTTCTTC	CASTNGAFNNEQFF
TRBJ2-1	few	TRBV12-3/TRBV12-4	TRBD2	TGTGCCAGCAGTTTAGGAGCGGGGGGCTACAATGAGCAGTTCTTC	CASSLGAGGYNEQFF
TRBJ2-3	NA	TRBV24-1	NA	TGTGCCACCCAATATGGGAGCACAGATACGCAGTATTTT	CATQYGSTDTQYF
TRBJ2-1	NA	TRBV7-2	TRBD2	TGTGCCAGTTCTCTCTCGGGGGGATTCAATGAGCAGTTCTTC	CASSLSGGFNEQFF
TRBJ2-1	NA	TRBV9	NA	TGTGCCAGCAGCCCAACCTCCCAGCACAATGAGCAGTTCTTC	CASSPTSQHNEQFF
TRBJ2-3	few	TRBV5-6	TRBD2	TGTGCCAGCAGCCCCACTAGCGGGAGCACAGATACGCAGTATTTT	CASSPTSGSTDTQYF
TRBJ2-5	few	TRBV18	NA	TGTGCCAGCTCATCACTAGGTTCAGAGACCCAGTACTTC	CASSSLGSETQYF
TRBJ2-7	NA	TRBV29-1	TRBD1	TGCAGCGTTTCCCGGGACAGGGGCCCCTACGAGCAGTACTTC	CSVSRDRGPYEQYF
TRBJ2-1	NA	TRBV5-1	TRBD2	TGCGCCAGCAGCTTCGCCGGGACTAGCGGCAATGAGCAGTTCTTC	CASSFAGTSGNEQFF
TRBJ2-1	NA	TRBV7-2	TRBD2	TGTGCCAGCAGCTTTAGCGGGGGAACCGAGAATGAGCAGTTCTTC	CASSFSGGTENEQFF
TRBJ2-1	NA	TRBV30	TRBD2	TGTGCCTGGAGCCTCGGGACTAGCGGGCACAATGAGCAGTTCTTC	CAWSLGTSGHNEQFF
TRBJ2-7	few	TRBV30	NA	TGTGCCTGGAGTGTGGGGACCTACGAGCAGTACTTC	CAWSVGTYEQYF
TRBJ1-6	NA	TRBV4-3	NA	TGCGCCAGCAGCCAAGATCTTACAAATAATTCACCCCTCCACTTT	CASSQDLTNNSPLHF
TRBJ1-1	NA	TRBV20-1	NA	TGCAGTGCACGGATGAACACTGAAGCTTTCTTT	CSARMNTEAFF
TRBJ1-1	NA	TRBV27	TRBD1	TGTGCCAGCAGTATTAGGGGGCTTACTGAAGCTTTCTTT	CASSIRGLTEAFF